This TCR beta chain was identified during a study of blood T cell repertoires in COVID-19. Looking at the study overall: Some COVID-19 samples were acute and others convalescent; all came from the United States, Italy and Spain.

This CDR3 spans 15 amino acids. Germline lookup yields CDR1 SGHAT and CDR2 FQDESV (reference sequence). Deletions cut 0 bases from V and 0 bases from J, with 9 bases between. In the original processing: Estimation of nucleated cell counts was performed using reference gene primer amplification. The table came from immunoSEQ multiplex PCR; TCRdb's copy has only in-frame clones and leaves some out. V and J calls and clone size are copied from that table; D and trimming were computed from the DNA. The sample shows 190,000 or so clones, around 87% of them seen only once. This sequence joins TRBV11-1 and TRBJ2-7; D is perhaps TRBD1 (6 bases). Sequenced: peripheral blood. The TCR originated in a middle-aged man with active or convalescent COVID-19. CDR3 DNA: TGTGCCAGCAGCTTAGCGGGGACAAGCTCCTACGAGCAGTACTTC. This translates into CASSLAGTSSYEQYF.